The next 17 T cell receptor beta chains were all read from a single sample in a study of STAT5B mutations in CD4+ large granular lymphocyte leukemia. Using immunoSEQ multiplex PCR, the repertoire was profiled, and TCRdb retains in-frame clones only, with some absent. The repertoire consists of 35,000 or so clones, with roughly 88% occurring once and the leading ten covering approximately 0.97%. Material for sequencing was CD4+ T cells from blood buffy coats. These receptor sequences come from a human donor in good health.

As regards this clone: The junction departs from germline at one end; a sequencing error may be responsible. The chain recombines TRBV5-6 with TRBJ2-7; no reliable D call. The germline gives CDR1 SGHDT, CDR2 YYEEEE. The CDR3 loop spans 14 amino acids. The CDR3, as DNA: TGTGCCAGCAGCTTGGTGGCGACAAGTCGAGTTTCTCTATTC. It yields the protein CASSLVATSRVSLF.

The chain's CDR3 is CASSPRTDNEKLFF. The CDR3 bases are TGCGCCAGCAGCCCGAGGACAGATAATGAAAAACTGTTTTTT. The genes are TRBV5-1 and TRBJ1-4; D perhaps matches TRBD1 (6 bases). In germline, CDR1 is SGHRS, CDR2 YFSETQ. The length of the CDR3 is 14 residues. V lost 4 bases, J lost 4 bases, and 11 bases lay in between.

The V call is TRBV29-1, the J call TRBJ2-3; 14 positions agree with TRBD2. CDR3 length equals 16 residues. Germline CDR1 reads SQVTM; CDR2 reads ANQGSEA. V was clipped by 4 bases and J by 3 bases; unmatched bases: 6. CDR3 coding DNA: TGCAGCGTTGGGGGACTAGCGGGAGCTGGGACAGATACGCAGTATTTT. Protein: CSVGGLAGAGTDTQYF.

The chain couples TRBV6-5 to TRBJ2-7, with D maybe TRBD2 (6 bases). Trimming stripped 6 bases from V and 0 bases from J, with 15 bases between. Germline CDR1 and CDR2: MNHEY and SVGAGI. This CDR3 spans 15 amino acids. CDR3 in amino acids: CASSLGAGSSYEQYF. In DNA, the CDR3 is TGTGCCAGCAGCCTCGGGGCGGGATCCTCCTACGAGCAGTACTTC.

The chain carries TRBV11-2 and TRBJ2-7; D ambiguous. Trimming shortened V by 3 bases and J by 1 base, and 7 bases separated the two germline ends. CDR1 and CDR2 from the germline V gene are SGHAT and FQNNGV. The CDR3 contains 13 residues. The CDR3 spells CASSFLGSYEQYF. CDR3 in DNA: TGTGCCAGCAGCTTTCTAGGATCCTACGAGCAGTACTTC.

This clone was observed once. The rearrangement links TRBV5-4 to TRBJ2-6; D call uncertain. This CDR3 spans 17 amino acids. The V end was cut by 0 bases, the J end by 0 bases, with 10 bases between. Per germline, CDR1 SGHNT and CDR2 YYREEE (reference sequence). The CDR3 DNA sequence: TGTGCCAGCAGCTTGGGGGGTTCGGGCTCTGGGGCCAACGTCCTGACTTTC. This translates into CASSLGGSGSGANVLTF. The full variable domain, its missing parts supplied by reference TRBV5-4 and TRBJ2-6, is ETGVTQSPTHLIKTRGQQVTLRCSSQSGHNTVSWYQQALGQGPQFIFQYYREEENGRGNFPPRFSGLQFPNYSSELNVNALELDDSALYLCASSLGGSGSGANVLTFGAGSRLTVL.

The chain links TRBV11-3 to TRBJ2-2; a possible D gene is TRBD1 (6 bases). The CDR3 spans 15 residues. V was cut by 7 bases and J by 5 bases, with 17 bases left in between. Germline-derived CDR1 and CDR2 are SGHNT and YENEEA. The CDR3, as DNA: TGTGCCAGCACCCTCCAGGGGTCGCGGACCGGGGAGCTGTTTTTT. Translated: CASTLQGSRTGELFF. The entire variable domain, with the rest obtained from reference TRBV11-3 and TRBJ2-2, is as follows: EAGVVQSPRYKIIEKKQPVAFWCNPISGHNTLYWYLQNLGQGPELLIRYENEEAVDDSQLPKDRFSAERLKGVDSTLKIQPAELGDSAVYLCASTLQGSRTGELFFGEGSRLTVL.

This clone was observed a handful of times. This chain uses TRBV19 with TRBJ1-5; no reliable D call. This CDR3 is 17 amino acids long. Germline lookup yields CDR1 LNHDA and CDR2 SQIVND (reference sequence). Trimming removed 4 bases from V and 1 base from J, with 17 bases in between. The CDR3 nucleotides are TGTGCCAGTAGTAAAGTAACAGCCCTTGCGAGCAATCAGCCCCAGCATTTT. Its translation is CASSKVTALASNQPQHF. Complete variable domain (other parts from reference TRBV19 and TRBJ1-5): DGGITQSPKYLFRKEGQNVTLSCEQNLNHDAMYWYRQDPGQGLRLIYYSQIVNDFQKGDIAEGYSVSREKKESFPLTVTSAQKNPTAFYLCASSKVTALASNQPQHFGDGTRLSIL.

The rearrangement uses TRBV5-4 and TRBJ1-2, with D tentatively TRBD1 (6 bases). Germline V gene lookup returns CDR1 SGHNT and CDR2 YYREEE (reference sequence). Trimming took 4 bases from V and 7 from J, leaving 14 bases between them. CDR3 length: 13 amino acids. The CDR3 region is CASSGPGGGGYTF. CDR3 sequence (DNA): TGTGCCAGCAGCGGGCCGGGAGGGGGTGGCTACACCTTC. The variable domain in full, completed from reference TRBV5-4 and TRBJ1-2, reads ETGVTQSPTHLIKTRGQQVTLRCSSQSGHNTVSWYQQALGQGPQFIFQYYREEENGRGNFPPRFSGLQFPNYSSELNVNALELDDSALYLCASSGPGGGGYTFGSGTRLTVV.

The CDR3 sequence is CASSIAPRFNEKLFF. The CDR3, as DNA: TGTGCCAGTAGTATCGCCCCACGGTTTAATGAAAAACTGTTTTTT. The chain combines TRBV19 with TRBJ1-4; the D is unclear. This CDR3 has 15 residues. Germline lookup yields CDR1 LNHDA and CDR2 SQIVND (reference sequence). Trimming took off 3 bases at V and 4 bases at J, with 12 bases between the two ends.

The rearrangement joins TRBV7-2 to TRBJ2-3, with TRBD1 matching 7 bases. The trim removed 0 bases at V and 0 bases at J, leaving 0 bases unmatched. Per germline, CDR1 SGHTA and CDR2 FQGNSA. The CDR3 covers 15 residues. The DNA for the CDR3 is TGTGCCAGCAGCTTAGCGGGACAGAGCACAGATACGCAGTATTTT. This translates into CASSLAGQSTDTQYF.

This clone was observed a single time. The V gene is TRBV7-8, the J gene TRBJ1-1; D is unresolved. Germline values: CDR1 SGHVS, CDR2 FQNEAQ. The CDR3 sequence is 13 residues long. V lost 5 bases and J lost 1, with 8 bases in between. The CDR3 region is CASSPPGNTEAFF. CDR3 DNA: TGTGCCAGCAGCCCCCCGGGGAACACTGAAGCTTTCTTT.

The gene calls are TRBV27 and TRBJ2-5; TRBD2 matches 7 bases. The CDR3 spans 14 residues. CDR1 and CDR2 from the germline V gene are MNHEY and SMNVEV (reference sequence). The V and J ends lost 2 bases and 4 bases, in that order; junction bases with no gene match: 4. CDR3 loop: CASSLRGDRETQYF. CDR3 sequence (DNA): TGTGCCAGCAGTTTACGGGGGGACCGAGAGACCCAGTACTTC.

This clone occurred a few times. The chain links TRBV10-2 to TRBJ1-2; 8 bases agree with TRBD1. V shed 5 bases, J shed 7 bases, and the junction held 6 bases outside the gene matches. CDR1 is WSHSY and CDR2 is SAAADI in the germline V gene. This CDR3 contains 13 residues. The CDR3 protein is CASSTGTGGGYTF. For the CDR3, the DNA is TGCGCCAGCAGTACCGGGACAGGTGGTGGCTACACCTTC.

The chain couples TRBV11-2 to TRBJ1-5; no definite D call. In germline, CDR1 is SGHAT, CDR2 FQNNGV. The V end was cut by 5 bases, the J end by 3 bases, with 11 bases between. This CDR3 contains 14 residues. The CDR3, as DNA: TGTGCCAGCAGCCCTGGACTGCTCAATCAGCCCCAGCATTTT. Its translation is CASSPGLLNQPQHF.

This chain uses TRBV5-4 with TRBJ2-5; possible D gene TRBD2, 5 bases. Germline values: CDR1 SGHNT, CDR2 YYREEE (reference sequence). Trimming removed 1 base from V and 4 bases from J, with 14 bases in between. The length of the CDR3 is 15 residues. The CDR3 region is CASSLNGREGETQYF. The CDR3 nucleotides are TGTGCCAGCAGCTTGAACGGTCGGGAAGGAGAGACCCAGTACTTC.

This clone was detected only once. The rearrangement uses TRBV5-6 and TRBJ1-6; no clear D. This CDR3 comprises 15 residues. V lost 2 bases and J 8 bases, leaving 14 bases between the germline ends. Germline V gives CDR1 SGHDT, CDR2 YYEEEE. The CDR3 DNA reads TGTGCCAGCAGCTTCCTCTCGCTTAGGGATTCACCCCTCCACTTT. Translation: CASSFLSLRDSPLHF.